A single TCR beta chain is shown here with its context. Its binding antigen is unknown. Per-base qualities were not stored, and no clone one base away is much larger. The germline V gene sets CDR1 to MDHEN and CDR2 to SYDVKM. The CDR3 holds 14 amino acids from the cysteine to the phenylalanine. Only the CDR3 DNA is retained, 42 bases long and in frame from the first base. At the junction V is shortened by 6 bases and J by 4 bases, with 16 bases in between. This record comes from a study of control samples from healthy donors and cancer patients (TCRdb year 2020). The method behind the library was the immunoSEQ multiplex PCR assay. TCRdb took this table from immuneACCESS and kept in-frame rearrangements with V and J called. Such tables lack part of the clones; where checked against another copy, unresolved V genes explain under half of the gap, and the rest is unexplained. Here the sample has some 110,000 clones; approximately 90% occur a single time. The ten largest clones take up 0.95% to 1.3% of the sample.

Sequencing was performed on PBMCs. The source of this sequence is a woman in her forties or fifties with colorectal cancer. The receptor chain draws on TRBV28 and TRBJ2-7; TRBD2 is perhaps the D gene, given 5 matching bases. The CDR3: CASSPGLSIYEQYF. The nucleotides read TGTGCCAGCAGCCCCGGACTTTCCATTTACGAGCAGTACTTC. The entire variable domain, with the stretches around the CDR3 drawn from the reference TRBV28 and TRBJ2-7 proteins, is DVKVTQSSRYLVKRTGEKVFLECVQDMDHENMFWYRQDPGLGLRLIYFSYDVKMKEKGDIPEGYSVSREKKERFSLILESASTNQTSMYLCASSPGLSIYEQYFGPGTRLTVT.